This is a list of T cell receptor beta chains from one sample in a study of T cell responses to AZD1222 COVID-19 vaccine. Sequencing was performed with immunoSEQ multiplex PCR; in TCRdb, only in-frame clones are kept and a portion is missing. This table holds tens of thousands of clones, 80% to 90% found once. The material sequenced was peripheral blood, taken 28 days after the second AZD1222 dose. Every receptor here comes from an adult who received the AZD1222 COVID-19 vaccine. Each CDR3 is given with its conserved first and last residue. The D gene is left open where the match is weak. Clone sizes are given selectively: once, few, many, or a class where the clone is expanded.

D,J,V,size,CDR3,DNA
-,TRBJ2-4,TRBV9,-,CASSVSGDMAKNIQYF,TGTGCCAGCAGCGTATCTGGGGATATGGCCAAAAACATTCAGTACTTC
TRBD1,TRBJ2-7,TRBV27,-,CASSLTGAAYEQYF,TGTGCCAGCAGCTTGACAGGGGCGGCGTACGAGCAGTACTTC
TRBD2,TRBJ2-2,TRBV19,-,CASRALAGAPTGELFF,TGTGCCAGTAGAGCACTAGCGGGGGCCCCCACCGGGGAGCTGTTTTTT
-,TRBJ1-3,TRBV7-3,-,CASTRGGDRGNTIYF,TGTGCCAGCACAAGGGGCGGGGATCGTGGAAACACCATATATTTT
-,TRBJ1-1,TRBV21-1,-,CASSKDRGEAEAFF,TGTGCCAGCAGCAAAGACAGGGGAGAGGCTGAAGCTTTCTTT
TRBD2,TRBJ2-3,TRBV9,-,CASSVAGGGYTDTQYF,TGTGCCAGCAGCGTAGCTGGGGGGGGATACACAGATACGCAGTATTTT
-,TRBJ1-5,TRBV5-8,once,CASSLVYGDQPQHF,TGTGCCAGCAGCTTGGTTTACGGGGATCAGCCCCAGCATTTT
-,TRBJ1-2,TRBV4-1,-,CASSQEVGGGYGYTF,TGCGCCAGCAGCCAAGAGGTCGGGGGTGGATATGGCTACACCTTC
-,TRBJ1-5,TRBV28,-,CASSLWVQPQHF,TGTGCCAGCAGTTTATGGGTTCAGCCCCAGCATTTT
-,TRBJ2-2,TRBV27,medium-sized,CASSLGWTGELFF,TGTGCCAGCAGTCTAGGATGGACCGGGGAGCTGTTTTTT
-,TRBJ2-5,TRBV30,-,CAWKWGRGRETQYF,TGTGCCTGGAAGTGGGGGCGGGGTCGTGAGACCCAGTACTTC
-,TRBJ1-5,TRBV6-4,-,CASSDEGGQPQHF,TGTGCCAGCAGTGACGAGGGGGGTCAGCCCCAGCATTTT
TRBD1,TRBJ1-4,TRBV27,-,CASRISGTVEKLFF,TGTGCCAGCCGAATCTCCGGGACAGTAGAAAAACTGTTTTTT
TRBD1,TRBJ2-5,TRBV4-2,once,CASSQLGTAKQETQYF,TGTGCCAGCAGCCAACTCGGGACAGCTAAGCAAGAGACCCAGTACTTC
-,TRBJ1-5,TRBV6-5,-,CARVTGWPGQPQHF,TGTGCCAGGGTAACAGGGTGGCCAGGCCAGCCCCAGCATTTT
TRBD1,TRBJ2-7,TRBV13,-,CASSWDRESEQYF,TGTGCCAGCAGCTGGGACAGGGAGTCCGAGCAGTACTTC
-,TRBJ2-7,TRBV7-8,-,CASSLVASSYEQYF,TGTGCCAGCAGCTTAGTCGCCAGCTCCTACGAGCAGTACTTC
TRBD1,TRBJ1-1,TRBV7-3,-,CASSLTPGQGATEAFF,TGTGCCAGCAGCTTAACCCCGGGACAGGGGGCCACTGAAGCTTTCTTT
-,TRBJ1-4,TRBV28,-,CASSPRKDEKLFF,TGTGCCAGCAGCCCGAGGAAGGATGAAAAACTGTTTTTT
-,TRBJ1-5,TRBV30,-,CAWPPGMARGSEPQHF,TGTGCCTGGCCCCCGGGGATGGCAAGGGGGAGTGAGCCCCAGCATTTT
-,TRBJ2-7,TRBV28,-,CASRTRSYEQYF,TGTGCCAGCAGAACTAGATCCTACGAGCAGTACTTC
-,TRBJ2-5,TRBV29-1,-,CSVPGPQNQETQYF,TGCAGCGTCCCGGGACCGCAAAACCAAGAGACCCAGTACTTC
TRBD1,TRBJ1-5,TRBV6-1,-,CASSEQGARGNQPQHF,TGTGCCAGCAGCGAACAGGGGGCAAGAGGCAATCAGCCCCAGCATTTT
TRBD1,TRBJ1-4,TRBV28,-,CASRSTGVGEKLFF,TGTGCCAGCAGGTCGACAGGGGTGGGTGAAAAACTGTTTTTT
-,TRBJ2-7,TRBV7-6,once,CASSFSDRYYEQYF,TGTGCCAGCAGCTTCTCGGACAGATACTACGAGCAGTACTTC
-,TRBJ1-4,TRBV10-3,-,CAISRQKNEKLFF,TGTGCCATCAGTCGACAGAAAAATGAAAAACTGTTTTTT
TRBD2,TRBJ2-1,TRBV7-8,-,CASSLAGGTTPSSNEQFF,TGTGCCAGCAGCTTGGCGGGGGGGACTACCCCAAGCTCCAATGAGCAGTTCTTC
-,TRBJ1-2,TRBV6-5,-,CASSRGGKGGYTF,TGTGCCAGCAGCCGAGGGGGAAAGGGTGGCTACACCTTC
-,TRBJ1-2,TRBV11-2,-,CASSLDRSRAEGYTF,TGTGCCAGCAGCTTAGATAGGTCCAGGGCTGAAGGCTACACCTTC
-,TRBJ2-6,TRBV6-6,-,CASSYSGVNVLTF,TGTGCCAGCAGTTACTCCGGAGTAAACGTCCTGACTTTC
-,TRBJ2-7,TRBV27,-,CASSLESGSYEQYF,TGTGCCAGCAGTTTAGAGTCGGGCTCCTACGAGCAGTACTTC
TRBD1,TRBJ2-1,TRBV7-9,-,CASSSQGRWFF,TGTGCCAGCAGCTCACAGGGGCGGTGGTTCTTC
TRBD1,TRBJ2-3,TRBV4-2,-,CASSLAGTATSTDTQYF,TGTGCCAGCAGCCTAGCAGGGACAGCAACTAGCACAGATACGCAGTATTTT
-,TRBJ1-1,TRBV5-1,-,CASSLGINTEAFF,TGCGCCAGCAGCTTGGGGATAAACACTGAAGCTTTCTTT
-,TRBJ1-1,TRBV18,-,CASSPRSAEYTEAFF,TGTGCCAGCTCACCAAGATCCGCGGAGTACACTGAAGCTTTCTTT
TRBD1,TRBJ2-2,TRBV30,-,CAWSRGQGNTGELFF,TGTGCCTGGAGTAGGGGACAGGGAAACACCGGGGAGCTGTTTTTT
-,TRBJ1-5,TRBV5-1,few,CASSLEGGGNQPQHF,TGCGCCAGCAGCTTGGAGGGGGGTGGGAATCAGCCCCAGCATTTT
-,TRBJ1-5,TRBV6-5,-,CASLGPVGQPQHF,TGTGCCAGCCTAGGTCCCGTTGGACAGCCCCAGCATTTT
TRBD2,TRBJ2-2,TRBV5-1,-,CASSRTPGGGHTGELFF,TGCGCCAGCAGCAGGACCCCGGGGGGGGGCCACACCGGGGAGCTGTTTTTT
-,TRBJ2-7,TRBV20-1,-,CSASHPARYEQYF,TGCAGTGCTAGTCATCCCGCTCGCTACGAGCAGTACTTC
-,TRBJ1-1,TRBV14,-,CASSQQKDTEAFF,TGTGCCAGCAGCCAGCAGAAGGACACTGAAGCTTTCTTT
-,TRBJ1-1,TRBV5-6,once,CASSPYSRDTEAFF,TGTGCCAGCAGCCCCTACTCCAGGGACACTGAAGCTTTCTTT
TRBD1,TRBJ1-1,TRBV2,once,CASTGTGRTRTEAFF,TGTGCCAGCACTGGGACAGGGCGGACGAGGACTGAAGCTTTCTTT
-,TRBJ2-2,TRBV24-1,-,CATCDPGLGTTGELFF,TGTGCCACCTGTGACCCCGGACTGGGGACCACCGGGGAGCTGTTTTTT
TRBD1,TRBJ1-1,TRBV28,-,CASSRTGPTEAFF,TGTGCCAGCAGCAGGACAGGGCCCACTGAAGCTTTCTTT